This TCR beta chain was recovered during a study of shared clonotypes between healthy human individuals. Donors, without exception, were Caucasian adults residing in Nashville, Tennessee. Splitting the CD4+ cells yielded a CD45RA+ naive subset and a CD45RA-negative memory subset. The repertoire was sequenced with immunoSEQ multiplex PCR; TCRdb's copy has only in-frame clones and lacks some. The sample yields over a million clones, over 95% seen once. With respect to this clone: Its cognate antigen is unknown.

Study observations and caveats: Relative to memory subsets, naive subsets generally showed larger estimated richness.

This sequence was found in a man aged 30-40 years in good health. The sample consisted of naive CD4+ T cells sorted from blood. Described subset: CD45RA+ positively selected.

The CDR3 DNA reads as TGTGCCAGCAGCGGACAGGGGGCGGCGGATTTTACCTACGAGCAGTACTTC. Translated, it gives CASSGQGAADFTYEQYF. The chain links TRBV14 to TRBJ2-7; 11 bases fit TRBD1. The junction had 11 bases not matched to a gene; V was cut back by 5 bases and J by 2 bases. Germline assignment: CDR1 SGHDN and CDR2 FVKESK. The CDR3 contains 17 residues.